The 17 T cell receptor beta chains listed next were all sequenced from one sample in a study of PD-1 blockade in classical Hodgkin lymphoma. Described time point: cycle 4 day 1 (C4D1), after more than 5 weeks of nivolumab. Relapses following autologous stem cell transplantation were seen in all patients, with brentuximab vedotin exposure varying. This table comes from immunoSEQ multiplex PCR, and its TCRdb copy is limited to in-frame clones, with some not included. The sample records 100,000 to 120,000 clones, around 90% being singletons. Specimen: peripheral blood mononuclear cells (PBMCs), collected before the fourth cycle of nivolumab. These receptors came from a human donor with classical Hodgkin lymphoma.

V gene TRBV5-1 combines with J gene TRBJ1-1, with D uncertain. Trimming took 2 bases from V and 4 from J, leaving 12 bases between them. Germline V gene sequence: CDR1 SGHRS, CDR2 YFSETQ. The CDR3 loop spans 14 amino acids. DNA of the CDR3: TGCGCCAGCAGCTTAAACCACCCTCGCACTGAAGCTTTCTTT. It translates to CASSLNHPRTEAFF. Filled out from reference TRBV5-1 and TRBJ1-1, the complete variable domain reads KAGVTQTPRYLIKTRGQQVTLSCSPISGHRSVSWYQQTPGQGLQFLFEYFSETQRNKGNFPGRFSGRQFSNSRSEMNVSTLELGDSALYLCASSLNHPRTEAFFGQGTRLTVV.

The chain couples TRBV7-9 to TRBJ1-1, with no clear D. The CDR3 extends over 13 amino acids. Trimming shortened V by 8 bases and J by 2 bases, and 12 bases separated the two germline ends. Looked up from germline, CDR1 is SEHNR and CDR2 is FQNEAQ (reference sequence). The CDR3 is CASLGVGNTEAFF. The CDR3 DNA is TGTGCCAGCTTAGGTGTCGGTAACACTGAAGCTTTCTTT.

DNA of the CDR3: TGTGCCAGCAGCTTAGACCCGGGACTAGCAACCTACTTC. This encodes CASSLDPGLATYF. The chain couples TRBV7-6 to TRBJ2-5, with TRBD2 matching 9 bases. V lost 1 base and J lost 14; bases outside the gene matches: 8. Germline V gene sequence: CDR1 SGHVS, CDR2 FNYEAQ. This CDR3 comprises 13 residues. Together with reference TRBV7-6 and TRBJ2-5, the CDR3 gives the full variable domain: GAGVSQSPRYKVTKRGQDVALRCDPISGHVSLYWYRQALGQGPEFLTYFNYEAQQDKSGLPNDRFSAERPEGSISTLTIQRTEQRDSAMYRCASSLDPGLATYFGPGTRLLVL.

A single count supports this clone. The chain links TRBV6-6 to TRBJ2-3; D remains ambiguous. CDR3 size: 15 residues. Trimming removed 2 bases from V and 0 bases from J, with 9 bases in between. Germline V lookup: CDR1 MNHNY, CDR2 SVGAGI (reference sequence). The CDR3 protein is CASSYEASSTDTQYF. Here the CDR3 DNA reads TGTGCCAGCAGTTACGAGGCATCTAGCACAGATACGCAGTATTTT.

This chain connects TRBV6-5 to TRBJ1-5, with 7 bases lining up with TRBD1. Per germline, CDR1 MNHEY and CDR2 SVGAGI. CDR3 length: 14 residues. The junction had 2 bases not matched to a gene; V was cut back by 4 bases and J by 2 bases. The CDR3 DNA follows: TGTGCCAGCAGTTTCGACAGGGGCAATCAGCCCCAGCATTTT. Translation: CASSFDRGNQPQHF.

This chain links TRBV6-6 with TRBJ2-7; D is ambiguous. Germline loops: CDR1 MNHNY, CDR2 SVGAGI (reference sequence). The germline V and J ends were trimmed by 0 bases and 0 bases, with 9 bases remaining between them. The length of the CDR3 is 15 residues. The CDR3, as DNA: TGTGCCAGCAGTTACTCGATAAGGAGCTCCTACGAGCAGTACTTC. This sequence encodes CASSYSIRSSYEQYF.

The V and J genes are TRBV18 and TRBJ2-2; 7 bases match TRBD1. Germline V CDR1 and CDR2: KGHSH, LQKENI. The V gene end was trimmed by 5 bases and the J gene end by 3 bases; junction bases not matched to a gene: 3. This CDR3 has 14 amino acids. In DNA form, the CDR3 reads TGTGCCAGCTCAAGGGGGCGCGACACCGGGGAGCTGTTTTTT. Protein: CASSRGRDTGELFF.

The gene calls are TRBV11-2 and TRBJ2-2, with D unclear. The CDR3 spans 16 residues. In germline, CDR1 is SGHAT, CDR2 FQNNGV. V gave up 5 bases and J gave up 3 bases, with 16 bases separating them. The CDR3 loop reads CASSPYPQKDTGELFF. In DNA, the CDR3 is TGTGCCAGCAGCCCATACCCACAAAAAGACACCGGGGAGCTGTTTTTT.

The chain carries TRBV10-2 and TRBJ1-2; 9 nucleotides align to TRBD1. Trimming removed 8 bases from V and 1 base from J; junction bases left unmatched: 2. Germline CDR1 is WSHSY and CDR2 is SAAADI. This CDR3 is built from 13 residues. CDR3 in DNA: TGCGCCAGCCGACAGGGGGTTAACTATGGCTACACCTTC. It specifies CASRQGVNYGYTF.

This chain links TRBV19 with TRBJ1-1; D unresolved. V was trimmed by 3 bases and J by 4 bases, leaving 12 bases between them. The germline V gene encodes CDR1 LNHDA and CDR2 SQIVND (reference sequence). CDR3 size: 14 residues. CDR3 DNA sequence: TGTGCCAGTAGTATGGGTCTTCTAGGCACTGAAGCTTTCTTT. Translation: CASSMGLLGTEAFF. The full variable domain, completed using reference TRBV19 and TRBJ1-1, is DGGITQSPKYLFRKEGQNVTLSCEQNLNHDAMYWYRQDPGQGLRLIYYSQIVNDFQKGDIAEGYSVSREKKESFPLTVTSAQKNPTAFYLCASSMGLLGTEAFFGQGTRLTVV.

The rearrangement uses TRBV2 and TRBJ1-4, with TRBD1 as a possible D gene (6 bases). The V and J ends lost 6 bases and 5 bases respectively, with 16 bases between them. Germline CDR1 reads SNHLY; CDR2 reads FYNNEI. The CDR3 loop spans 15 amino acids. CDR3 protein: CASSEIRGPNEKLFF. CDR3 bases: TGTGCCAGCAGCGAAATCAGGGGCCCAAATGAAAAACTGTTTTTT. Based on the CDR3 plus reference TRBV2 and TRBJ1-4, the full variable domain is EPEVTQTPSHQVTQMGQEVILRCVPISNHLYFYWYRQILGQKVEFLVSFYNNEISEKSEIFDDQFSVERPDGSNFTLKIRSTKLEDSAMYFCASSEIRGPNEKLFFGSGTQLSVL.

V usage is TRBV15 and J usage is TRBJ1-1; TRBD1 matches 7 bases. Germline V gene sequence: CDR1 LNHNV, CDR2 YYDKDF (reference sequence). J was trimmed by 0 bases and V by 5 bases; bases with no gene match: 3. The CDR3 runs to 14 residues. CDR3 sequence (DNA): TGTGCCACCAGCGGGGGACAGATGAACACTGAAGCTTTCTTT. Its protein is CATSGGQMNTEAFF.

The V and J genes are TRBV29-1 and TRBJ2-3; 13 bases match TRBD2. The CDR3 runs to 15 residues. The V segment lost 4 bases and the J segment 4 bases; nucleotides outside the gene matches: 5. The germline gives CDR1 SQVTM, CDR2 ANQGSEA. DNA of the CDR3: TGCAGCGTTGCACTAGCGGGAGGGGGAGCAGATACGCAGTATTTT. This gives the protein CSVALAGGGADTQYF.

The CDR3 here is CAWSATGFYGYTF. The CDR3 DNA is TGTGCCTGGAGTGCCACAGGGTTCTATGGCTACACCTTC. The J gene is TRBJ1-2, the V gene TRBV30, with TRBD1 as a possible D gene (6 bases). The CDR3 has 13 residues. The germline V and J ends were trimmed by 1 base and 4 bases, with 10 bases remaining between them. CDR1 GTSNPN and CDR2 SVGIG come from the germline V gene (reference sequence). Filled out from reference TRBV30 and TRBJ1-2, the complete variable domain reads SQTIHQWPATLVQPVGSPLSLECTVEGTSNPNLYWYRQAAGRGLQLLFYSVGIGQISSEVPQNLSASRPQDRQFILSSKKLLLSDSGFYLCAWSATGFYGYTFGSGTRLTVV.

The chain carries TRBV4-2 and TRBJ1-1, with D maybe TRBD1 (6 bases). CDR1 and CDR2 from the germline V gene are LGHNA and YNFKEQ. V shed 8 bases and J shed 4 bases, with 14 bases lying between them. This CDR3 contains 13 residues. This CDR3 reads CASLALGATEAFF. CDR3 sequence (DNA): TGTGCCAGCCTCGCCCTGGGGGCCACTGAAGCTTTCTTT.

The chain couples TRBV5-1 to TRBJ2-2; D might be TRBD1 (6 bases). CDR3 length equals 15 residues. In germline, CDR1 is SGHRS, CDR2 YFSETQ. V lost 2 bases and J lost 2, with 10 bases in between. CDR3 protein: CASSLGTINTGELFF. CDR3 bases: TGCGCCAGCAGCTTAGGGACAATTAACACCGGGGAGCTGTTTTTT.

This clone was seen a handful of times. V and J are TRBV15 and TRBJ1-1; D is ambiguous. The germline V gene encodes CDR1 LNHNV and CDR2 YYDKDF (reference sequence). V was cut by 1 base and J by 3 bases, with 18 bases left in between. CDR3 size: 17 residues. CDR3 sequence (DNA): TGTGCCACCAGCAGAGGCCCCCAAGGTAGGTCTGACACTGAAGCTTTCTTT. It encodes CATSRGPQGRSDTEAFF.